What follows describes a single T cell receptor beta chain. These data are taken from a study of T cell changes during pregnancy in multiple sclerosis. Measured with immunoSEQ multiplex PCR; TCRdb has only the in-frame clones, and not every one. The sample includes tens of thousands of clones, 96% seen only once; the top ten take 2.5%. This CDR3 has 14 residues. The germline V gene encodes CDR1 SGHTA and CDR2 FQGNSA. Germline trimming cut 6 bases from V and 4 bases from J; bases unmatched to any gene: 4. Sequenced here: CD8+ T cells from peripheral blood mononuclear cells, sampled after pregnancy. The receptor's source is a female donor with multiple sclerosis, enrolled in a pregnancy study. J is TRBJ2-7 and V is TRBV7-2, with 12 bases lining up with TRBD1. Here the CDR3 DNA reads TGTGCCAGCAGTAGGGGACAGGGGGCGTACGAGCAGTACTTC. Translated: CASSRGQGAYEQYF.